The clone carrying this T cell receptor (beta chain) was seen only once. This specimen belongs to a study of blood T cell repertoires in COVID-19. Using immunoSEQ multiplex PCR, the repertoire was profiled, and TCRdb retains in-frame clones only, with some absent. The sample gives about 220,000 clones, around four fifths of which show up once; 4% to 6% is in the top ten. Trimming cost V 4 bases and J 4 bases, with 9 bases left between them. The germline CDR1 and CDR2 sequences are SGDLS and YYNGEE. The CDR3 totals 13 residues. Specimen: peripheral blood. V gene TRBV9 combines with J gene TRBJ2-1; tentative D call: TRBD2 (6 bases). This TCR was recovered from a woman aged 60 to 75 who had recovered from COVID-19. The CDR3 nucleotides are TGTGCCAGCAGCCCGGAGGGTTACAATGAGCAGTTCTTC. Its translation: CASSPEGYNEQFF.